Listed below are T cell receptor beta chains from one sample, sequenced in a study of cytomegalovirus exposure and HLA in healthy donors. Sequencing used immunoSEQ multiplex PCR; TCRdb keeps in-frame clones, though not all of them. Counted here are roughly 110,000 clones, over 65% occurring once; the ten biggest clones make up around 4.2%. Material: PBMCs. These receptor sequences come from a woman aged 40 to 50 in good health and CMV-seropositive. Each CDR3 is given with its conserved first and last residue. The order of the fields is J gene, V gene, CDR3 protein.

j_gene: TRBJ2-7; v_gene: TRBV7-2; CDR3aa: CASRLGLAGGWEEQYF
j_gene: TRBJ1-3; v_gene: TRBV4-3; CDR3aa: CASSQGQGGGNTIYF
j_gene: TRBJ2-7; v_gene: TRBV27; CDR3aa: CASSSLTGGGYEQYF
j_gene: TRBJ2-3; v_gene: TRBV4-1; CDR3aa: CASSRSGESTDTQYF
j_gene: TRBJ1-4; v_gene: TRBV21-1; CDR3aa: CASTRGQGGGNEKLFF
j_gene: TRBJ2-6; v_gene: TRBV5-1; CDR3aa: CASSQTGTGANVLTF
j_gene: TRBJ2-7; v_gene: TRBV11-3; CDR3aa: CASSHRIGATYEQYF
j_gene: TRBJ2-3; v_gene: TRBV4-1; CDR3aa: CASSQDISWTSTDTQYF
j_gene: TRBJ2-1; v_gene: TRBV5-4; CDR3aa: CASSLSFYGSEQFF
j_gene: TRBJ2-3; v_gene: TRBV25-1; CDR3aa: CASSDRTSGWDTQYF
j_gene: TRBJ1-5; v_gene: TRBV7-2; CDR3aa: CASSSGPGPRPQHF
j_gene: TRBJ2-3; v_gene: TRBV2; CDR3aa: CASRGRTDTQYF
j_gene: TRBJ1-1; v_gene: TRBV18; CDR3aa: CASSTGHMNTEAFF
j_gene: TRBJ1-6; v_gene: TRBV5-6; CDR3aa: CASSLGQGTSPLHF
j_gene: TRBJ1-2; v_gene: TRBV5-4; CDR3aa: CASSSFTQGVYGYTF
j_gene: TRBJ2-7; v_gene: TRBV5-4; CDR3aa: CATGEGAYEQYF
j_gene: TRBJ1-5; v_gene: TRBV4-1; CDR3aa: CASSQEGPGRGSNQPQHF
j_gene: TRBJ2-1; v_gene: TRBV5-1; CDR3aa: CASSLDPQKGGNEQFF
j_gene: TRBJ1-3; v_gene: TRBV15; CDR3aa: CATSRTKLDTIYF
j_gene: TRBJ2-7; v_gene: TRBV4-2; CDR3aa: CASSPRTSGRLEQYF
j_gene: TRBJ1-2; v_gene: TRBV11-2; CDR3aa: CASSPIQGGYGGYTF
j_gene: TRBJ2-2; v_gene: TRBV7-8; CDR3aa: CASSLTEVNTGELFF
j_gene: TRBJ2-2; v_gene: TRBV6-6; CDR3aa: CAIADTTSNTGELFF
j_gene: TRBJ1-2; v_gene: TRBV6-1; CDR3aa: CASSDRAGGIYGYTF
j_gene: TRBJ2-2; v_gene: TRBV5-4; CDR3aa: CASSWLTGTSGTGELFF
j_gene: TRBJ1-2; v_gene: TRBV4-1; CDR3aa: CASSQVTGGGYGYTF
j_gene: TRBJ2-7; v_gene: TRBV19; CDR3aa: CASSTTRQGSYEQYF
j_gene: TRBJ2-7; v_gene: TRBV11-2; CDR3aa: CASSSGTETYEQYF
j_gene: TRBJ1-5; v_gene: TRBV6-5; CDR3aa: CASSGQAQQNQPQHF
j_gene: TRBJ2-5; v_gene: TRBV5-1; CDR3aa: CASSLRGPRETQYF
j_gene: TRBJ2-4; v_gene: TRBV5-6; CDR3aa: CASSRGQVAKNIQYF
j_gene: TRBJ1-1; v_gene: TRBV7-3; CDR3aa: CASSTSANTEAFF
j_gene: TRBJ2-3; v_gene: TRBV7-9; CDR3aa: CASSLNRGPDTQYF
j_gene: TRBJ2-1; v_gene: TRBV7-9; CDR3aa: CASSLLAGGYNEQFF
j_gene: TRBJ2-7; v_gene: TRBV19; CDR3aa: CASSVDRRGYEQYF
j_gene: NA; v_gene: TRBV7-3; CDR3aa: CASSNAAGGLPNEQYF
j_gene: TRBJ2-1; v_gene: TRBV30; CDR3aa: CAWSSAGGLRYNEQFF
j_gene: TRBJ1-1; v_gene: TRBV6-6; CDR3aa: CASVIGGGEGTEAFF
j_gene: TRBJ1-5; v_gene: TRBV30; CDR3aa: CAWSVAGVGSSGNQPQHF
j_gene: TRBJ1-5; v_gene: TRBV15; CDR3aa: CATSREGAKGNQPQHF
j_gene: TRBJ2-5; v_gene: TRBV11-3; CDR3aa: CASSSSPAQETQYF